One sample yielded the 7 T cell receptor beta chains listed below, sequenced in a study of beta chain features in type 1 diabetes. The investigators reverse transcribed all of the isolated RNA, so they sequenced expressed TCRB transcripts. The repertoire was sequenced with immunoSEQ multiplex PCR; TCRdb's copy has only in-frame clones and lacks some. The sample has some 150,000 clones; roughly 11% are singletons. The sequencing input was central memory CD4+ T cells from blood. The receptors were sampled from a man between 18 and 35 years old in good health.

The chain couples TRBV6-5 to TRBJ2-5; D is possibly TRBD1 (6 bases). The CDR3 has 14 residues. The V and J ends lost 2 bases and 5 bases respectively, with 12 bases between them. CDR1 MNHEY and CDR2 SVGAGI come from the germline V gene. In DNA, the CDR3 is TGTGCCAGCAGTTACGGTGGGGGCATCGAGACCCAGTACTTC. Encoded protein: CASSYGGGIETQYF.

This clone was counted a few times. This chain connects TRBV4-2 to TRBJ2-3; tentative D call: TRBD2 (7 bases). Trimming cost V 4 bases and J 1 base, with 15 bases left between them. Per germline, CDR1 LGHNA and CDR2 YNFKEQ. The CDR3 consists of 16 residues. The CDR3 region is CASSRDGGRGTDTQYF. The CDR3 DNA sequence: TGTGCCAGCAGCCGAGACGGGGGGCGAGGCACAGATACGCAGTATTTT.

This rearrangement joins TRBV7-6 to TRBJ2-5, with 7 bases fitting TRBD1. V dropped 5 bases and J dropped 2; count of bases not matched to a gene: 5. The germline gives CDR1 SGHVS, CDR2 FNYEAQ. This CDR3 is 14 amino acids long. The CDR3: CASSRGQEQETQYF. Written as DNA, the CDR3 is TGTGCCAGCAGCCGAGGACAGGAACAAGAGACCCAGTACTTC.

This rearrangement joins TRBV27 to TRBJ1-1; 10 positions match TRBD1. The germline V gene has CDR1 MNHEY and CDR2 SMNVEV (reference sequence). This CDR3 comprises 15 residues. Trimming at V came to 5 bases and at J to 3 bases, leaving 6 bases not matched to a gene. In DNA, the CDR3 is TGTGCCAGCAGTCGACGCGGGACAGGGGACACTGAAGCTTTCTTT. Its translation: CASSRRGTGDTEAFF.

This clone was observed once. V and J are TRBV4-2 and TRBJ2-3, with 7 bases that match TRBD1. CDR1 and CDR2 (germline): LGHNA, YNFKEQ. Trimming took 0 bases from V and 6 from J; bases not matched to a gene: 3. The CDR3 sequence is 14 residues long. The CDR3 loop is CASSQERGPDTQYF. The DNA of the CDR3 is TGTGCCAGCAGCCAAGAGAGGGGGCCCGATACGCAGTATTTT.

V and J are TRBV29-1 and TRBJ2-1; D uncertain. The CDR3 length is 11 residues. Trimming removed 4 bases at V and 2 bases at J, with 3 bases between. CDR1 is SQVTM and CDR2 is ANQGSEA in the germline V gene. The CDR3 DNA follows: TGCAGCGTTGTTACCTACAATGAGCAGTTCTTC. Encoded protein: CSVVTYNEQFF.

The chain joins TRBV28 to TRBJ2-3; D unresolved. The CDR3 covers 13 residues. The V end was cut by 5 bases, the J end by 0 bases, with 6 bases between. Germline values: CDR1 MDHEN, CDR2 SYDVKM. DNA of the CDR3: TGTGCCAGCAGTCTCCGAAGCACAGATACGCAGTATTTT. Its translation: CASSLRSTDTQYF.